Each of the 5 T cell receptor beta chains below was sequenced from the same sample in a study of blood T cells in healthy people across ages. A second about 6 to 12 cycle PCR used barcoded and J-beta primers. MiXCR was run by TCRdb on the 5' RACE reads, yielding one entry per CDR3 protein. The sample shows hundreds of thousands of distinct CDR3 sequences, around 46% of them seen only once. The sample consisted of blood. These receptors were taken from a man aged 25 to 40 in good health.

V usage is TRBV7-2 and J usage is TRBJ2-3, with TRBD1 identical over 11 bases. This CDR3 spans 13 amino acids. V lost 4 bases to trimming and J lost 12 bases; unmatched junction nucleotides: 6. Germline-derived CDR1 and CDR2 are SGHTA and FQGNSA. The CDR3 here is CASSSDRGRYQYF. The CDR3 DNA follows: TGTGCCAGCAGCTCGGACAGGGGGCGGTATCAGTATTTT.

This clonotype was counted between two and nine times. J is TRBJ2-7 and V is TRBV2; no clear D. Trimming removed 6 bases at V and 2 bases at J, with 17 bases between. The CDR3 runs to 15 residues. Looked up from germline, CDR1 is SNHLY and CDR2 is FYNNEI. CDR3 protein: CASRETRTLAYEQYF. The CDR3 DNA reads as TGTGCCAGCAGGGAAACACGTACCCTAGCCTACGAGCAGTACTTC.

The genes are TRBV6-6 and TRBJ1-2; D is possibly TRBD1 (6 bases). The germline CDR1 and CDR2 sequences are MNHNY and SVGAGI (reference sequence). This CDR3 contains 15 residues. Between the trimmed V and J ends, which lost 5 bases and 8 bases, there was a span of 21 bases. DNA for the CDR3: TGTGCCAGCAGTCCAGACAAAATAGGGAGGGGGGGCTACACCTTC. Protein product: CASSPDKIGRGGYTF.

The chain employs TRBV7-2 and TRBJ2-1; D unresolved. The V gene's germline CDR1 is SGHTA and CDR2 FQGNSA. The CDR3 consists of 16 residues. V lost 5 bases to trimming and J lost 0 bases, with 14 bases between them. The CDR3 loop is CASSAPPFTSYNEQFF. The CDR3 region has the DNA TGTGCCAGCAGCGCTCCACCTTTTACCTCCTACAATGAGCAGTTCTTC.

In this sample, this clonotype turned up a few times. The genes are TRBV27 and TRBJ1-1; 7 bases map to TRBD1. The junction had 14 bases not matched to a gene; V was cut back by 3 bases and J by 4 bases. The CDR3 sequence is 17 residues long. CDR1 and CDR2 (germline): MNHEY, SMNVEV (reference sequence). In DNA, the CDR3 is TGTGCCAGCAGTTTCACCCCTGACAGGGCGAGGAGCACTGAAGCTTTCTTT. Protein: CASSFTPDRARSTEAFF.